A selection of T cell receptor beta chains follows, all from one sample in a study of T cell changes during pregnancy in multiple sclerosis. This table comes from immunoSEQ multiplex PCR, and its TCRdb copy is limited to in-frame clones, with some not included. The table lists about 58,000 clones, 91% of them singletons. The sequences come from CD4+ T cells from peripheral blood mononuclear cells, collected after pregnancy. These receptors were obtained from a female donor in good health, enrolled as a control in a pregnancy study. Both conserved end residues are part of each CDR3. A clone size is listed for some rows: how often the clone was seen (once, few, many), or a class if it is expanded.

V: TRBV5-1
J: TRBJ1-6
size: few
CDR3: CASSFAVGEGGSPLHF

V: TRBV9
J: TRBJ2-7
size: -
CDR3: CASSAGTSGRLREDEQYF

V: TRBV9
J: TRBJ1-2
size: -
CDR3: CASTRDRGHYGYTF

V: TRBV19
J: TRBJ2-1
size: -
CDR3: CASSNLDNEQFF

V: TRBV7-3
J: TRBJ2-5
size: -
CDR3: CASSLGGIGETQYF

V: TRBV11-2
J: TRBJ2-3
size: -
CDR3: CASSSSDTQYF

V: TRBV7-9
J: TRBJ2-7
size: -
CDR3: CASSPHRGPYEQYF

V: TRBV19
J: TRBJ2-3
size: -
CDR3: CASRGAGGQTDTQYF

V: TRBV5-4
J: TRBJ2-4
size: -
CDR3: CASTPGGHSSQNIQYF

V: TRBV7-2
J: TRBJ2-7
size: once
CDR3: CASSLTGWYEQYF

V: TRBV10-3
J: TRBJ1-6
size: -
CDR3: CAISERGQLITPLHF

V: TRBV4-3
J: TRBJ2-3
size: -
CDR3: CASSQDRLAGGTSTDTQYF

V: TRBV2
J: TRBJ2-3
size: -
CDR3: CASSVSALGYTQYF

V: TRBV5-1
J: TRBJ1-2
size: -
CDR3: CASSLYRAYYGYTF

V: TRBV9
J: TRBJ1-1
size: -
CDR3: CASSPRYPGAEAFF

V: TRBV27
J: TRBJ2-5
size: -
CDR3: CASRLAGGETQYF

V: TRBV5-4
J: TRBJ2-7
size: -
CDR3: CASSLTSPPEQYF

V: TRBV19
J: TRBJ1-5
size: -
CDR3: CASSILGTGSNQPQHF

V: TRBV7-3
J: TRBJ2-6
size: once
CDR3: CASSRPGQGPSGANVLTF

V: TRBV5-6
J: TRBJ2-7
size: -
CDR3: CASSPAGQESYEQYF

V: TRBV6-1
J: TRBJ2-5
size: -
CDR3: CASSEARTLGGFMETQYF

V: TRBV6-6
J: TRBJ1-6
size: -
CDR3: CASSYEGQLNSPLHF

V: TRBV6-5
J: TRBJ2-7
size: once
CDR3: CASSSGRGVGEQYF

V: TRBV7-8
J: TRBJ2-3
size: -
CDR3: CASSSQYGREAIADTQYF

V: TRBV7-3
J: TRBJ2-1
size: once
CDR3: CASSAQMTGGYNEQFF

V: TRBV6-6
J: TRBJ2-4
size: once
CDR3: CASSYEGLAKNIQYF

V: TRBV7-2
J: TRBJ2-5
size: -
CDR3: CASSLYGPGDSLQETQYF

V: TRBV7-2
J: TRBJ2-1
size: -
CDR3: CASSGWTGINNEQFF

V: TRBV7-9
J: TRBJ1-1
size: -
CDR3: CASSLIGSQGSTEAFF

V: TRBV19
J: TRBJ1-6
size: -
CDR3: CASKEGQGFGNSPLHF

V: TRBV9
J: TRBJ2-7
size: once
CDR3: CASSASQTGNYEQYF

V: TRBV18
J: TRBJ2-1
size: -
CDR3: CASSPVEGGYNEQFF

V: TRBV30
J: TRBJ1-5
size: -
CDR3: CAWSVRDRLNQPQHF

V: TRBV5-6
J: TRBJ2-7
size: -
CDR3: CASSLLRGQGEQYF

V: TRBV7-9
J: TRBJ1-2
size: -
CDR3: CASSPMVRQAKTNYGYTF

V: TRBV7-3
J: TRBJ2-7
size: -
CDR3: CASSPTGRGSEQYF

V: TRBV7-9
J: TRBJ1-1
size: few
CDR3: CASSLEMNTEAFF

V: TRBV6-1
J: TRBJ2-2
size: -
CDR3: CASSDVLADNTGELFF

V: TRBV7-2
J: TRBJ2-5
size: -
CDR3: CASSFLETQYF

V: TRBV16
J: TRBJ1-1
size: -
CDR3: CASSEVNVNTEAFF

V: TRBV19
J: TRBJ2-3
size: -
CDR3: CASTSLGRGGTDTQYF